The T cell receptor beta chain described here comes from a study of T cells after yellow fever vaccination. UMIs were added to TCR cDNA along with a universal primer site when it was made by 5'RACE template switching. TCRdb redid the calling of the 5' RACE reads with MiXCR, one entry per CDR3 protein. The table includes around 600,000 distinct CDR3 sequences, approximately 13% detected once. V dropped 4 bases and J dropped 3; count of bases not matched to a gene: 5. CDR3 length: 14 amino acids. Germline V gene sequence: CDR1 SGHRS, CDR2 YFSETQ. The rearrangement joins TRBV5-1 to TRBJ1-1, with 8 bases aligning to TRBD1. The sample was PBMCs, taken on the day of the yellow fever booster vaccination. The sequence derives from a man aged 30 to 45 who received the YFV17D yellow fever vaccine. CDR3 coding DNA: TGCGCCAGCAGCGAGAGACAGGGGTACACTGAAGCTTTCTTT. It codes for CASSERQGYTEAFF. The full variable domain, with the rest looked up from reference TRBV5-1 and TRBJ1-1, is KAGVTQTPRYLIKTRGQQVTLSCSPISGHRSVSWYQQTPGQGLQFLFEYFSETQRNKGNFPGRFSGRQFSNSRSEMNVSTLELGDSALYLCASSERQGYTEAFFGQGTRLTVV.